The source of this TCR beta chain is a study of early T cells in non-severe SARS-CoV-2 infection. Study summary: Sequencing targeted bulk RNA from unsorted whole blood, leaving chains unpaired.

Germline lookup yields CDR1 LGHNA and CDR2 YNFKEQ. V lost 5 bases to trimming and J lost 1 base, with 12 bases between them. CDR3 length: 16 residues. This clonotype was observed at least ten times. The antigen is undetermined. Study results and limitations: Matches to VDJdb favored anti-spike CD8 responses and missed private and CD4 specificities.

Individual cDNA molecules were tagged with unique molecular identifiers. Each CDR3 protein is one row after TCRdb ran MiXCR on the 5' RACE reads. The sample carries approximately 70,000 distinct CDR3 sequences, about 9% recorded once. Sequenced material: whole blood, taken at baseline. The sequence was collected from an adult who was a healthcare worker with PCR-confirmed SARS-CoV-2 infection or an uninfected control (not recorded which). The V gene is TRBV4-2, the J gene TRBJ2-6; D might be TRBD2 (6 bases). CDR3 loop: CASSTGVESGANVLTF. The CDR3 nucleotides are TGTGCCAGCAGCACGGGGGTGGAGTCTGGGGCCAACGTCCTGACTTTC.